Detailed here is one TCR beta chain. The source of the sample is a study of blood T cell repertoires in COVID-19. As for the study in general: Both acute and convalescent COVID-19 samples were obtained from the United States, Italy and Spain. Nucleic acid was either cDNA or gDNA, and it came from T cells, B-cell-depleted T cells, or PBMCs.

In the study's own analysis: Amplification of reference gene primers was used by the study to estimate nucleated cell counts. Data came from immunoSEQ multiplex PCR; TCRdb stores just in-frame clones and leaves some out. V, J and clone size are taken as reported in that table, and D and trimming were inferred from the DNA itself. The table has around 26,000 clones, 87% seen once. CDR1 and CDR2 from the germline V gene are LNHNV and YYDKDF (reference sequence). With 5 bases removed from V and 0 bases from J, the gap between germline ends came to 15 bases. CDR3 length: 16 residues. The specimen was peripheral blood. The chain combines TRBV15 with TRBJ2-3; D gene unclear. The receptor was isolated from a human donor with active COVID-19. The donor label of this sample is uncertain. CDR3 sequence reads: CATSPRSITSTDTQYF. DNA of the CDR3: TGTGCCACCAGCCCCCGTTCTATAACTAGCACAGATACGCAGTATTTT.